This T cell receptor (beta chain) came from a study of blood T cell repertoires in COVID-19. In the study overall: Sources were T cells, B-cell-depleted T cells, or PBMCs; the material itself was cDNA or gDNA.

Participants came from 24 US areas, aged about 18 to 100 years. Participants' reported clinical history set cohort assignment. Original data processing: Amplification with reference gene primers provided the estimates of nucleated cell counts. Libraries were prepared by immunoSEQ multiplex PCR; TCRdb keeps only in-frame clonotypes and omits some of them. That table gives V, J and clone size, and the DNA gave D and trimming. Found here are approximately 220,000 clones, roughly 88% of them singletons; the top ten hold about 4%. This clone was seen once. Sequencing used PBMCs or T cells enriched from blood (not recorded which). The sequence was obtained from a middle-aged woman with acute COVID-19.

In nucleotides, the CDR3 is TGTGCCAGCCGTGGGGTGGCGGGGACCTATGGCTACACCTTC. It translates to CASRGVAGTYGYTF. The chain is built from TRBV7-9 and TRBJ1-2; the D gene is possibly TRBD1 (5 bases). The CDR3 consists of 14 residues. CDR1 and CDR2 from the germline V gene are SEHNR and FQNEAQ (reference sequence). Trimming cost V 8 bases and J 4 bases, with 17 bases left between them. The variable domain in full, completed from reference TRBV7-9 and TRBJ1-2, reads DTGVSQNPRHKITKRGQNVTFRCDPISEHNRLYWYRQTLGQGPEFLTYFQNEAQLEKSRLLSDRFSAERPKGSFSTLEIQRTEQGDSAMYLCASRGVAGTYGYTFGSGTRLTVV.